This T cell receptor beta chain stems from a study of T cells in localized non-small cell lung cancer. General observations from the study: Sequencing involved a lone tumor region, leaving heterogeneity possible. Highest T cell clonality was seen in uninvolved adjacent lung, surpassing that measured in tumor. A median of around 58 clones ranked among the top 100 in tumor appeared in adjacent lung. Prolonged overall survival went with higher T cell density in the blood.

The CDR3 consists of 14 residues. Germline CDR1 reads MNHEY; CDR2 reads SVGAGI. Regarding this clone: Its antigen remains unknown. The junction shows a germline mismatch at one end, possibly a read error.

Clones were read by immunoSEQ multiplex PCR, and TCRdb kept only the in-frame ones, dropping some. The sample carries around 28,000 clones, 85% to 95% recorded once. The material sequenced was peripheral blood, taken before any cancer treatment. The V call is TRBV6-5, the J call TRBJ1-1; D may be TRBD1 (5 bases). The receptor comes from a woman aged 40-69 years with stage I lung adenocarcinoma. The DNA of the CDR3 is TGTGCCGGCAGTAAGCCGTGGGGGGACACTGAAGCTTTCTTT. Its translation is CAGSKPWGDTEAFF.